One T cell receptor (beta chain) is described in this entry. Its antigen is unknown. Data came from immunoSEQ multiplex PCR; TCRdb stores just in-frame clones and leaves some out. Of some 110,000 clones detected, 86% appear once; the ten largest clones hold 17%. These data belong to a study of T cell responses to AZD1222 COVID-19 vaccine. Study results and caveats: The breadth and depth of Spike-specific TCRs increased once two AZD1222 doses had been given.

This CDR3 region has 14 residues. V shed 1 base and J shed 5 bases, with 10 bases lying between them. From germline, CDR1 is SGHDT and CDR2 YYEEEE. The source was peripheral blood, collected 28 days after the second AZD1222 dose. The chain is built from TRBV5-6 and TRBJ2-1; no clear D gene. The receptor comes from an adult who received the AZD1222 COVID-19 vaccine. The CDR3 spells CASSLKLPNNEQFF. CDR3 in DNA: TGTGCCAGCAGCTTGAAACTACCCAACAATGAGCAGTTCTTC.